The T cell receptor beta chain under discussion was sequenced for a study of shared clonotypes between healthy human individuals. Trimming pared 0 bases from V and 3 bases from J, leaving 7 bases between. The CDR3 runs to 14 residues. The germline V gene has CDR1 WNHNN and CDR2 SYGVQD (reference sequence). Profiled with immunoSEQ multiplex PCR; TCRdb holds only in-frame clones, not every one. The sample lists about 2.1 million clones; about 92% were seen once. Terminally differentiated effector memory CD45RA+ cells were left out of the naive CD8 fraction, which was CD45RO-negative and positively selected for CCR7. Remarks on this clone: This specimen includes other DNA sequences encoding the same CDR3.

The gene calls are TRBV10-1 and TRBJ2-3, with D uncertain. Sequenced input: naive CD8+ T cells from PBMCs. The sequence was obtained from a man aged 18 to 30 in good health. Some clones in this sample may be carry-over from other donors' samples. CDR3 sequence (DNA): TGCGCCAGCAGTGAGTCGAGACCTACAGATACGCAGTATTTT. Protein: CASSESRPTDTQYF.